This T cell receptor (beta chain) was captured by sequencing in a study of shared clonotypes between healthy human individuals (dated by TCRdb to between 2020 and 2021). With respect to the entire study: The cohort included three men and a couple of women between 18 and 49 years of age. To estimate repertoire size and how much clonotypes are shared between individuals, the study performed deep sequencing of blood TCR repertoires from about five healthy adults. Each donor's leukapheresis produced roughly between about 0.8 and 8.9 billion PBMCs. Per donor, three plates each were used for CD4 naive and CD4 memory, two for CD8 naive, and one for CD8 memory. To increase sequencing depth and limit assay-specific biases, different laboratories used diverse techniques to prepare libraries and sequence TCR repertoires.

TCR CDR3 regions were amplified from genomic DNA by multiplex PCR using the deep immunoSEQ assay. For each cell subset, the extracted genomic DNA was distributed evenly across all wells of several immunoSEQ 96-well plates, and each plate served as one replicate. For sorted subsets, 150 to 250 ng genomic DNA, equal to tens of thousands of T cell genomes, was loaded into each replicate PCR. Purified libraries were quantified with a Qubit 3.0 fluorometer, sized on a Bioanalyzer 2100, and re-quantified with the KAPA Library Quantification kit. A separate single-read 150-cycle Illumina NextSeq 550 flow cell was used to sequence each immunoSEQ 96-well plate. From the authors' description of their analysis: Because only junctional sequences without quality scores were contained in the immunoSEQ output, filtering matching that applied to full-length reads could not be performed. Sequences were annotated with PyIR, a Python wrapper for IgBLAST v1.9, using IMGT germline references to assign V/J genes and CDR3. Reads were removed for weak V/J assignments (E-value above 1e-6), missing CDR3, stop codons, out-of-frame junctions, or ambiguous translated residues. V3J clonotypes were defined as sequences sharing the same inferred V gene, J gene, and CDR3 amino acid sequence. Percentage overlap between repertoires was calculated by dividing the number of shared unique clonotypes by the size of the smaller repertoire. RTK rarefaction, the Chao1 estimator, and Recon v2.1 estimates of unobserved clonotypes were used to assess repertoire richness. Generation probabilities were computed with OLGA for all TCRbeta clonotypes obtained by the gDNA method from several donors. Entries here come from immuneACCESS through TCRdb and include only in-frame sequences with V and J called. Some clones fail to appear in such tables; in the studies checked, an unresolved V gene covers under half of the shortfall, and the cause of the remainder is unknown. The D gene and trimming were derived from the DNA, and the V and J assignments and clone size from that table. The sample has 2.5 million or so clones on record, about 92% of them singletons. Together, the top ten hold around 0.14% of the sample.

Based on the germline V gene, the CDR1 and CDR2 sequences are KGHSH and LQKENI. The CDR3, from cysteine to phenylalanine, totals 15 residues. Just the 45-base CDR3 DNA is kept, in frame starting at base 1. V trim: 4 bases; J trim: 5 bases; unmatched bases: 10. In this sample, this clone turned up once. Its target antigen remains unknown. No base quality information exists; no much larger clone differs at one position. The donors were healthy, HIV-negative adults who had no recently reported acute infections or vaccinations. Every donor was a Caucasian adult living in Nashville, Tennessee, USA. CD4+ T cells were enriched by magnetic negative selection, after which naive cells were positively selected on CD45RA and the negative fraction was taken as the memory subset. After blood collection by leukapheresis, PBMCs were isolated using Ficoll-Histopaque density gradient centrifugation and then cryopreserved in the vapor phase of liquid nitrogen. Analytical flow cytometry was used to check the purity and quantity of every magnetically sorted T cell population. Each sorted fraction had its genomic DNA isolated and then quantified by UV absorbance on a Nanodrop 2000c.

Study-wide findings and limitations: Rarefaction of sorted-subset datasets indicated incomplete sequencing despite the large sequencing depth. About 5% of naive CD4, 3.5% of naive CD8, approximately 2.2% of memory CD4, and 0.35% to 0.5% of memory CD8 clonotypes were shared across a few donors. Compared with non-shared clonotypes, clonotypes shared by all four sorted-subset donors had higher generation probabilities. Pairwise subsampling indicated that sequencing depth was expected to affect the degree of clonotype sharing among donors. Sampling was restricted to blood, and TCR repertoires in tissues likely differ from the TCR repertoires found in blood. The small number of donors limited the genetic and exposure-history diversity represented. Larger estimated clonotype richness was generally found for naive subsets than for memory subsets.

What was sequenced was naive CD4+ T cells sorted from blood. Taken with the paper, the label for cell subset or site translates to: CD45RA+ positively selected. This TCR was recovered from a man younger than 30 in good health. The chain couples TRBV18 to TRBJ1-2; 7 bases in the middle match TRBD1. The CDR3 here reads CASSLYRDSGYGYTF. The DNA sequence is TGTGCCAGCTCACTCTACCGGGACAGCGGATATGGCTACACCTTC.